This T cell receptor beta chain is drawn from a study of blood T cells in healthy people across ages. Study results and limitations: Estimated diversity across one million T cells was deemed an underestimate.

Germline V gene lookup returns CDR1 MNHEY and CDR2 SMNVEV (reference sequence). The V segment lost 8 bases and the J segment 13 bases; nucleotides outside the gene matches: 20. The CDR3 is made up of 15 amino acids. Primers used in a second PCR of roughly 7 to 12 cycles were a sample-barcoded 5' primer and a J-beta primer mix. TCRdb itself ran the 5' RACE reads through MiXCR, one entry per CDR3 protein. The table has around 1.1 million distinct CDR3 sequences, around two fifths seen once. With regard to this clonotype: The target antigen is unknown.

The TCR comes from a young man in good health. V and J are TRBV27 and TRBJ2-4; TRBD2 aligns across 7 bases. The sample comprised blood. The CDR3 loop is CASAGVGSPYNEQYF. In DNA, the CDR3 is TGTGCCAGCGCGGGGGTTGGCAGCCCCTACAATGAGCAGTACTTC.